This T cell receptor beta chain was sequenced during a study of shared clonotypes between healthy human individuals. Study outcomes and limitations: It was observed that about 5% of naive CD4 clonotypes were shared across several donors. On the whole, naive subsets had larger estimated richness than memory subsets had.

This CDR3 has 14 residues. Trimming pared 1 base from V and 7 bases from J, leaving 10 bases between. Germline V gives CDR1 MNHNS, CDR2 SASEGT. The sorted-subset replicate PCRs were given around 200 ng DNA, which is about 29,000 T cell genomes. Produced via immunoSEQ multiplex PCR; TCRdb's table is partial and in-frame only. This sample has 950,000 to 1,300,000 clones, with 65% to 80% found just once. For this clone: Its matching antigen is unknown.

This sequence originates from a man between 18 and 29 years old in good health. The chain has TRBV6-1 and TRBJ1-4; a weak D match, TRBD1 (5 bases). Specimen: memory CD4+ T cells sorted from blood. The subset is: CD45RA-negative fraction. The CDR3 DNA sequence: TGTGCCAGCAGTGAAGTGAGGGGAGTTGAAAAACTGTTTTTT. Its translation: CASSEVRGVEKLFF.